Below, 9 T cell receptor beta chains from the same sample are listed, as sequenced in a study of cytomegalovirus exposure and HLA in healthy donors. PCR was performed using 60 Vbeta and 13 Jbeta primers. Sequencing used immunoSEQ multiplex PCR; TCRdb keeps in-frame clones, though not all of them. The repertoire holds approximately 190,000 clones, with about four fifths as singletons. The sample taken for sequencing was PBMCs. Receptors were obtained from a woman in her twenties or thirties in good health and CMV-seropositive.

The chain couples TRBV7-6 to TRBJ2-7, with 7 bases fitting TRBD1. J gave up 4 bases and V 5 bases, and 5 bases lay outside the gene matches. Germline V lookup: CDR1 SGHVS, CDR2 FNYEAQ. This CDR3 has 13 amino acids. The CDR3 protein is CASSLGGQYEQYF. The DNA of the CDR3 is TGTGCCAGCAGCCTTGGGGGACAGTACGAGCAGTACTTC.

The rearrangement joins TRBV19 to TRBJ2-1; D might be TRBD2 (5 bases). CDR3 length equals 15 residues. Trimming left V 5 bases short and J 6 bases short, with 17 bases between. CDR1 LNHDA and CDR2 SQIVND come from the germline V gene (reference sequence). This CDR3 reads CASSGFRTDSNEQFF. The CDR3 coding sequence is TGTGCCAGTAGTGGCTTTAGGACGGACTCCAATGAGCAGTTCTTC.

The chain joins TRBV7-9 to TRBJ2-7; D uncertain. Trimming removed 3 bases at V and 3 bases at J, with 6 bases between. The CDR3 contains 12 residues. CDR1 is SEHNR and CDR2 is FQNEAQ in the germline V gene (reference sequence). DNA of the CDR3: TGTGCCAGCAGCTTGACTCTCTACGAGCAGTACTTC. Translating it yields CASSLTLYEQYF.

This clone appeared a few times. The chain has TRBV6-5 and TRBJ2-5; unclear D gene. CDR1 and CDR2 (germline): MNHEY, SVGAGI. The CDR3 runs to 14 residues. Trimming shortened V by 5 bases and J by 5 bases, and 15 bases separated the two germline ends. Here the CDR3 reads CASSPTWIGETQYF. In nucleotides, the CDR3 is TGTGCCAGCAGTCCGACCTGGATCGGGGAGACCCAGTACTTC.

J is TRBJ1-4 and V is TRBV6-5, with D possibly being TRBD1 (5 bases). CDR1 is MNHEY, CDR2 SVGAGI, per germline. This CDR3 has 12 residues. Trimming removed 2 bases at V and 8 bases at J, with 6 bases between. For the CDR3, the DNA is TGTGCCAGCAGTTACAACAGGGAAAAACTGTTTTTT. It codes for CASSYNREKLFF.

This clone was detected only a few times. This chain joins TRBV7-9 and TRBJ2-1; D unclear. Germline values: CDR1 SEHNR, CDR2 FQNEAQ (reference sequence). Trimming cost V 9 bases and J 3 bases, with 9 bases left between them. The CDR3 is 12 amino acids. CDR3 nucleotides: TGTGCCAGTAGGAGATTCTACAATGAGCAGTTCTTC. This gives the protein CASRRFYNEQFF.

This clone was observed a handful of times. The chain carries TRBV28 and TRBJ2-7, with 9 bases lining up with TRBD1. The V gene's germline CDR1 is MDHEN and CDR2 SYDVKM. This CDR3 has 16 residues. Losses at the gene ends were 10 bases for V and 5 bases for J; bases not matched to a gene: 18. This chain's CDR3 is CAISPSPGQGPHEQYF. The CDR3, as DNA: TGTGCCATCTCCCCGTCCCCGGGACAGGGCCCGCACGAGCAGTACTTC.

The table lists this clone with a few counts. This sequence joins TRBV11-2 and TRBJ2-5, with 7 bases lining up with TRBD2. CDR1 and CDR2 from the germline V gene are SGHAT and FQNNGV. This CDR3 has 14 amino acids. V trimming: 1 base; J trimming: 7 bases; junction bases outside the gene matches: 6. Here the CDR3 DNA reads TGTGCCAGCAGCTTAGTAGGACTAGGTGTGACCCAGTACTTC. Its translation is CASSLVGLGVTQYF.

This clone appeared a single time. V and J are TRBV7-2 and TRBJ2-7; D unresolved. The V end lost 5 bases, the J end lost 6 bases, and 8 bases lay between the germline ends. The germline gives CDR1 SGHTA, CDR2 FQGNSA. This CDR3 has 11 amino acids. CDR3 sequence: CASSGIVEQYF. The CDR3 DNA reads as TGTGCCAGCAGCGGTATAGTCGAGCAGTACTTC.